This T cell receptor beta chain was identified in a study of graft-versus-host responses after intestinal transplantation. Only in-frame clones appear in the TCRdb table, and some are missing; sequencing was by immunoSEQ multiplex PCR. The top ten hold about 0.54% of the sample, which has 90,000 to 130,000 clones, about 94% seen once. On this clone itself: What it binds is not known.

This CDR3 region has 14 residues. V trimming: 4 bases; J trimming: 4 bases; junction bases outside the gene matches: 4. Per germline, CDR1 SGHDT and CDR2 YYEEEE. The material sequenced was unstimulated CD8+ T cells sorted from spleen or lymph node cells, taken before intestinal transplant. This rearrangement joins TRBV5-6 to TRBJ1-5, with 8 nucleotides matching TRBD1. This sequence originates from a human donor who received an intestinal transplant. The CDR3 loop is CASSNGQGNQPQHF. The CDR3 DNA is TGTGCCAGCAGCAACGGACAGGGTAATCAGCCCCAGCATTTT.